These 6 T cell receptor beta chains were sequenced from one sample in a study of blood T cells in healthy people across ages. PCR was performed a second time for roughly 7 to 12 cycles using a sample-barcoded 5' primer and a J-beta primer mix. One entry per CDR3 protein results from TCRdb running MiXCR on the 5' RACE reads. Among around 2 million distinct CDR3 sequences listed, roughly two fifths were seen once. Sequencing was carried out using blood. The receptor set was obtained from a human donor in good health.

As for this clonotype: Compared with germline, one end of the junction differs, possibly owing to a read error. The chain joins TRBV5-8 to TRBJ2-4, with unresolved D. The end of the DNA is better explained by TRBJ2-7, so the J call may be wrong. Germline V gene sequence: CDR1 SGHTS, CDR2 YDEGEE. CDR3 length equals 16 residues. CDR3 residues: CASSRPEQLTSYEQYF. Written as DNA, the CDR3 is TGCGCCAGCAGCCGGCCGGAACAGCTTACCTCCTACGAGCAGTACTTC.

This chain connects TRBV29-1 to TRBJ2-5, with 9 bases that match TRBD2. Looked up from germline, CDR1 is SQVTM and CDR2 is ANQGSEA. The J segment lost 5 bases and the V segment lost 4 bases, leaving 11 bases of the junction unmatched. This CDR3 spans 15 amino acids. The CDR3 nucleotides read TGCAGCGTTGGGACTGGCGGGGGGGCCCGGGAGACCCAGTACTTC. It translates to CSVGTGGGARETQYF.

This chain links TRBV4-1 with TRBJ1-5, with 9 bases that match TRBD1. V shed 0 bases and J 5 bases; nucleotides not matched to a gene: 5. The CDR3 runs 16 residues. Germline V gives CDR1 MGHRA, CDR2 YSYEKL. The DNA of the CDR3 is TGCGCCAGCAGCCAAGAGGGGACAGGGTTCTATCAGCCCCAGCATTTT. Protein sequence: CASSQEGTGFYQPQHF.

In this sample, this clonotype turned up a few times. The chain combines TRBV12-3 or TRBV12-4 with TRBJ2-7; no reliable D call. The CDR3 contains 13 residues. V was pared by 5 bases and J by 5 bases, with 13 bases between. The CDR3 DNA reads TGTGCCAGCAGTCTAGTCAGATCGGACGAGCAGTACTTC. Protein product: CASSLVRSDEQYF.

This clonotype was counted a few times. The V and J genes are TRBV6-4 and TRBJ1-2; 8 bases match TRBD1. After removal of 6 bases from V and 4 bases from J, the junction contained 7 bases not matched to a gene. This CDR3 has 14 amino acids. Looked up from germline, CDR1 is MRHNA and CDR2 is SNTAGT. This CDR3 reads CASSSTGEAYGYTF. The CDR3 nucleotides read TGTGCCAGCAGCTCGACAGGGGAGGCCTATGGCTACACCTTC.

Of note for this clonotype: One junction end does not reproduce the germline sequence, and a read error may be involved. The genes are TRBV5-1 and TRBJ2-7; 8 nucleotides match TRBD1. Germline V CDR1 and CDR2: SGHRS, YFSETQ. The CDR3 sequence is 13 residues long. The CDR3 reads CASSPPTGAEEYF. In DNA, the CDR3 is TGCGCCAGCAGCCCCCCGACAGGGGCCGAGGAGTACTTC.